This note documents a single TCR beta chain sequence. The antigen remains unidentified. The CDR3 loop spans 17 amino acids. CDR1 is LGHNA and CDR2 is YNFKEQ in the germline V gene. With V trimmed by 0 bases and J by 5 bases, 12 bases remained unmatched. Related graft donors supplied nonmyeloablative bone marrow transplants, and mixed chimerism was transient. The repertoire was sequenced with immunoSEQ multiplex PCR; TCRdb's copy has only in-frame clones and lacks some. This table has approximately 60,000 clones, around 87% appearing once. These data come from a study of Tregs in tolerant kidney transplant recipients. Findings of the study overall: The small number of patients limits these findings pending further validation. This study did not directly address biological reproducibility.

This sample comprised CD4+ T cells from blood (PBMCs), obtained 6 months after the transplant. The TCR originated in a human patient who received a combined kidney and bone marrow transplant. A share of the T cells may be of graft donor origin. The chain joins TRBV4-2 to TRBJ1-2; 7 bases are shared with TRBD1. The CDR3 DNA reads as TGTGCCAGCAGCCAAGAATGGCGGTGGGACAGTCCTTATGGCTACACCTTC. It specifies CASSQEWRWDSPYGYTF.